The 20 T cell receptor beta chains reported below all come from one sample, sequenced in a study of control samples from healthy donors and cancer patients. TCRdb's table, derived via immunoSEQ multiplex PCR, lists solely in-frame clones and lacks some. The sample yields about 140,000 clones, roughly nine tenths seen once. Sequenced material: blood. These receptors originate from a young woman in good health.

The chain links TRBV19 to TRBJ2-7; the match to TRBD2 covers 11 bases. V lost 5 bases and J lost 3; bases outside the gene matches: 3. In germline, CDR1 is LNHDA, CDR2 SQIVND (reference sequence). This CDR3 region has 14 residues. DNA for the CDR3: TGTGCCAGTAGTGCCGGGACTAGCGGCTACGAGCAGTACTTC. Protein sequence: CASSAGTSGYEQYF.

For the CDR3, the DNA is TGTGCCAGCAGCTTATTCGGAGGGGCGGGAAATGAGCAGTTCTTC. Translation: CASSLFGGAGNEQFF. The chain joins TRBV7-8 to TRBJ2-1, with D possibly TRBD2 on 6 matching bases. The CDR3 has 15 residues. The V gene lost 2 bases and the J gene lost 7 bases, with 15 bases spanning the gap. CDR1 is SGHVS, CDR2 FQNEAQ, per germline.

The chain couples TRBV19 to TRBJ1-2; the match to TRBD1 covers 8 bases. This CDR3 has 16 residues. CDR1 is LNHDA and CDR2 is SQIVND in the germline V gene (reference sequence). V lost 4 bases, J lost 2 bases, and 9 bases stayed unmatched. The DNA of the CDR3 is TGTGCCAGTAGTACGACCAGGACAGGGATCAACTATGGCTACACCTTC. It is translated as CASSTTRTGINYGYTF.

V usage is TRBV6-5 and J usage is TRBJ2-2; TRBD1 might be the D (6 bases). V lost 11 bases and J 3 bases, leaving 16 bases between the germline ends. Germline V gives CDR1 MNHEY, CDR2 SVGAGI. The CDR3 contains 14 residues. CDR3 region: CAAKTGEYTGELFF. The CDR3 DNA sequence: TGTGCCGCCAAGACAGGAGAATACACCGGGGAGCTGTTTTTT.

This chain uses TRBV11-3 with TRBJ2-1, with D possibly being TRBD1 or TRBD2 (5 bases each). CDR3 length equals 18 residues. Looked up from germline, CDR1 is SGHNT and CDR2 is YENEEA. V shed 1 base and J shed 6 bases, with 22 bases lying between them. In DNA, the CDR3 is TGTGCCAGCAGCTTAGGGGTTGTGGGGCTAGCAGGATCCAATGAGCAGTTCTTC. Residues: CASSLGVVGLAGSNEQFF.

The V call is TRBV4-2, the J call TRBJ2-2, with D possibly TRBD2 on 5 matching bases. This CDR3 spans 16 amino acids. Per the germline V gene, CDR1 is LGHNA and CDR2 is YNFKEQ. The germline V and J ends were trimmed by 0 bases and 0 bases, with 8 bases remaining between them. This CDR3 is CASSQDDGANTGELFF. The CDR3 DNA reads as TGTGCCAGCAGCCAAGACGACGGGGCGAACACCGGGGAGCTGTTTTTT.

The chain joins TRBV6-5 to TRBJ2-1, with 13 bases lining up with TRBD2. The germline CDR1 and CDR2 sequences are MNHEY and SVGAGI. V lost 6 bases and J lost 7; bases outside the gene matches: 6. The CDR3 contains 15 residues. Here the CDR3 DNA reads TGTGCCAGCAGACCCGGACTAGCGGGAGCTAATGAGCAGTTCTTC. Its translation is CASRPGLAGANEQFF.

This clone was seen just once. This sequence joins TRBV10-3 and TRBJ1-3; 11 bases map to TRBD1. The V and J ends lost 4 bases and 4 bases, in that order; junction bases with no gene match: 6. This CDR3 spans 16 amino acids. From germline, CDR1 is ENHRY and CDR2 SYGVKD. CDR3 DNA sequence: TGTGCCATCAGTGCAGGACAGGGGGCCGGGGGAAACACCATATATTTT. Encoded protein: CAISAGQGAGGNTIYF.

This clone was seen only once. This rearrangement joins TRBV11-2 to TRBJ2-5; 12 bases agree with TRBD2. The DNA end is a closer match to TRBJ2-7, so the J assignment may be wrong. This CDR3 region has 14 residues. Germline V gene sequence: CDR1 SGHAT, CDR2 FQNNGV. In DNA form, the CDR3 reads TGTGCCAGCAGCCCGACTAGCGGGAGCTACGAGCAGTACTTC. It is translated as CASSPTSGSYEQYF.

The genes are TRBV3-1 (or the pseudogene TRBV3-2) and TRBJ2-7; the match to TRBD2 covers 9 bases. Germline loops: CDR1 LGHDT, CDR2 YNNKEL (reference sequence). This CDR3 spans 16 amino acids. V lost 1 base, J lost 4 bases, and 8 bases stayed unmatched. CDR3 region: CASSQVSAGGLYEQYF. DNA of the CDR3: TGTGCCAGCAGCCAAGTCTCGGCGGGAGGGTTGTACGAGCAGTACTTC.

The V call is TRBV7-3, the J call TRBJ2-7; 10 nucleotides line up with TRBD1. Germline trimming cut 5 bases from V and 7 bases from J; bases unmatched to any gene: 5. The CDR3 extends over 13 amino acids. Germline lookup yields CDR1 SGHTA and CDR2 FQGTGA. The CDR3 DNA reads TGTGCCAGCAGCCGCGGGACAGGGGATGAGCAGTACTTC. Translated: CASSRGTGDEQYF.

Worth noting for this clone: One end of the junction does not line up with germline, which may come from a read error. The chain recombines TRBV10-3 with TRBJ2-1, with 10 bases lining up with TRBD2. CDR1 and CDR2 from the germline V gene are ENHRY and SYGVKD. The CDR3 is made up of 13 amino acids. The CDR3: CAISESEAGGTLF. The CDR3 DNA reads as TGTGCCATCAGTGAGTCTGAAGCGGGAGGGACGCTCTTC.

This clone was observed a few times. The V and J genes are TRBV12-3 or TRBV12-4 and TRBJ2-2; no clear D. The CDR3 has 12 amino acids. With 6 bases removed from V and 8 bases from J, the gap between germline ends came to 10 bases. As DNA, the CDR3 is TGTGCCAGCAGCCAGGAGATGGGGGAGCTGTTTTTT. Encoded protein: CASSQEMGELFF.

V and J are TRBV5-1 and TRBJ1-3; tentatively, D is TRBD1 (5 bases). Germline V CDR1 and CDR2: SGHRS, YFSETQ. This CDR3 region has 18 residues. Between the trimmed V and J ends, which lost 4 bases and 3 bases, there was a span of 23 bases. In DNA form, the CDR3 reads TGCGCCAGCAGCAGGGATGGGGCCCAACGGGGAGATGGAAACACCATATATTTT. The encoded protein is CASSRDGAQRGDGNTIYF.

This clone appeared once. This chain uses TRBV5-1 with TRBJ2-2, with 16 bases fitting TRBD2. Germline V gene lookup returns CDR1 SGHRS and CDR2 YFSETQ. The V gene end was trimmed by 0 bases and the J gene end by 5 bases; junction bases not matched to a gene: 4. The CDR3 covers 18 residues. The CDR3 loop reads CASSLDLGLAGGTGELFF. CDR3 coding DNA: TGCGCCAGCAGCTTGGATCTGGGACTAGCGGGAGGGACCGGGGAGCTGTTTTTT.

The genes are TRBV5-3 and TRBJ2-7, with D perhaps given as TRBD1 or TRBD2 (5 bases each). TRBV5-3 has ORF status, its function being uncertain. Trimming left V 6 bases short and J 11 bases short, with 12 bases between. The CDR3 length is 10 residues. DNA of the CDR3: TGTGCCAGAACCGAATTGGGGGAGTACTTC. It is translated as CARTELGEYF.

The chain links TRBV4-2 to TRBJ1-4; weak D call: TRBD1 (6 bases). The CDR3 totals 17 residues. The ends were cut back, 0 bases at V and 2 bases at J, with 13 bases in the middle. Germline lookup yields CDR1 LGHNA and CDR2 YNFKEQ. The CDR3 DNA sequence: TGTGCCAGCAGCCAAGAAAATTACAGGGCCACTAATGAAAAACTGTTTTTT. The encoded protein is CASSQENYRATNEKLFF.

The genes are TRBV15 and TRBJ1-6; 7 bases are a match to TRBD1. Per germline, CDR1 LNHNV and CDR2 YYDKDF (reference sequence). V gave up 9 bases and J gave up 7 bases; unmatched junction bases: 9. CDR3 size: 14 residues. CDR3 protein: CATQAGGGNSPLHF. The CDR3 bases are TGTGCCACACAGGCAGGGGGAGGGAATTCACCCCTCCACTTT.

The chain is built from TRBV6-6 and TRBJ2-2, with D hard to call. The CDR3 extends over 12 amino acids. V was clipped by 1 base and J by 7 bases, with 4 bases between them. Germline V gene lookup returns CDR1 MNHNY and CDR2 SVGAGI (reference sequence). CDR3 amino acids: CASSYFGGELFF. The CDR3 DNA is TGTGCCAGCAGTTACTTTGGCGGGGAGCTGTTTTTT.

The chain links TRBV15 to TRBJ1-6, with 11 bases that match TRBD1. The CDR3 totals 15 residues. Germline trimming cut 1 base from V and 10 bases from J; bases unmatched to any gene: 3. Germline V CDR1 and CDR2: LNHNV, YYDKDF (reference sequence). The CDR3, as DNA: TGTGCCACCAGCAGAGGCGGGACAGGGGGGTCACCCCTCCACTTT. This sequence encodes CATSRGGTGGSPLHF. Full variable domain (rest looked up from reference TRBV15 and TRBJ1-6): DAMVIQNPRYQVTQFGKPVTLSCSQTLNHNVMYWYQQKSSQAPKLLFHYYDKDFNNEADTPDNFQSRRPNTSFCFLDIRSPGLGDTAMYLCATSRGGTGGSPLHFGNGTRLTVT.